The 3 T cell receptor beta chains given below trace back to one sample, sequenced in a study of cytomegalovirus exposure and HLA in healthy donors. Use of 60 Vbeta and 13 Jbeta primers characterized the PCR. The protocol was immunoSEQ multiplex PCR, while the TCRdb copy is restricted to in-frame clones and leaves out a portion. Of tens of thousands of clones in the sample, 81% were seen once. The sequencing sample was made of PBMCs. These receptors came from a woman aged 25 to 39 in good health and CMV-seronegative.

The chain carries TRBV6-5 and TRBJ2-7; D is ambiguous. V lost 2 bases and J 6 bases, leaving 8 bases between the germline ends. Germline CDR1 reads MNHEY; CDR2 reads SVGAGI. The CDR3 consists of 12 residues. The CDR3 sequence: CASSYITGEQYF. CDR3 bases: TGTGCCAGCAGTTACATTACTGGCGAGCAGTACTTC.

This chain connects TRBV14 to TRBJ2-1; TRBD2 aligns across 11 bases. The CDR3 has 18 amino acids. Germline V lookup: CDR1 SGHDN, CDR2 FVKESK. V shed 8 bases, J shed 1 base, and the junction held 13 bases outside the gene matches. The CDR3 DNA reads TGTGCCAGCGGTACACTAGCGGGAGACTGGGTATCCTACAATGAGCAGTTCTTC. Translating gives CASGTLAGDWVSYNEQFF.

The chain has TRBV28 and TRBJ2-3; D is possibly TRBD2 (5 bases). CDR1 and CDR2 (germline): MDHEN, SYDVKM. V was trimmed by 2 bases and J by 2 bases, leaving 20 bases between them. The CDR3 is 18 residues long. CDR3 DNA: TGTGCCAGCAGTTTAGATGGACGTGGGAGTGGCAACACAGATACGCAGTATTTT. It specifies CASSLDGRGSGNTDTQYF. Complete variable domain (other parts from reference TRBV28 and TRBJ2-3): DVKVTQSSRYLVKRTGEKVFLECVQDMDHENMFWYRQDPGLGLRLIYFSYDVKMKEKGDIPEGYSVSREKKERFSLILESASTNQTSMYLCASSLDGRGSGNTDTQYFGPGTRLTVL.